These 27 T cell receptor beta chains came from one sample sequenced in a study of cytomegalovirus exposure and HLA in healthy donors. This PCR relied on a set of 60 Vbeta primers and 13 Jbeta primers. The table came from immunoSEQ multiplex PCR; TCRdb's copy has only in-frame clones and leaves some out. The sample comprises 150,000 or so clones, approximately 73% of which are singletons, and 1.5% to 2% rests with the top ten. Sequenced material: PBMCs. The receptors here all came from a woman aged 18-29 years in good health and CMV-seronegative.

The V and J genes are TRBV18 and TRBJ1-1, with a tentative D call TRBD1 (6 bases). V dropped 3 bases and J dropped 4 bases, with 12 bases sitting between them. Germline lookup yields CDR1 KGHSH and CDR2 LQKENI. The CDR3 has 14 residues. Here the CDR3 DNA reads TGTGCCAGCTCACCCAACAGGGAAGGCACTGAAGCTTTCTTT. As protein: CASSPNREGTEAFF.

The CDR3 DNA follows: TGTGCCAGCAGCTTGGAGAGGCGGGACGAGCAGTACGTC. Translation: CASSLERRDEQYV. The rearrangement uses TRBV5-8 and TRBJ2-7; weak D call: TRBD2 (5 bases). Trimming removed 0 bases from V and 5 bases from J, with 9 bases in between. This CDR3 contains 13 residues. Germline V gene lookup returns CDR1 SGHTS and CDR2 YDEGEE.

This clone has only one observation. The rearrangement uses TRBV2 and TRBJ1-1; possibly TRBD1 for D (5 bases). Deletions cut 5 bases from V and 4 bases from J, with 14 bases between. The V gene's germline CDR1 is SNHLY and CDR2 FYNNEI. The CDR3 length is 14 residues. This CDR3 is CASSSTAPSTEAFF. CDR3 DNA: TGTGCCAGCAGTTCGACAGCTCCGAGCACTGAAGCTTTCTTT.

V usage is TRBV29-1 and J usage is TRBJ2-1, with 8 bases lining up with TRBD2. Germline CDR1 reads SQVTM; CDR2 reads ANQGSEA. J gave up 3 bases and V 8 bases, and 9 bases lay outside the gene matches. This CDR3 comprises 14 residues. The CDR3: CSILREGGYNEQFF. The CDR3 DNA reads TGCAGCATACTACGGGAGGGGGGCTACAATGAGCAGTTCTTC.

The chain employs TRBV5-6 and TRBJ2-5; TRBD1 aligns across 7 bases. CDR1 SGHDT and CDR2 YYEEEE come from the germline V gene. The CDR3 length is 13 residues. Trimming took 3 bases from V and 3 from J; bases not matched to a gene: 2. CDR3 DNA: TGTGCCAGCAGCTCCGGGACAGAAGAGACCCAGTACTTC. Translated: CASSSGTEETQYF.

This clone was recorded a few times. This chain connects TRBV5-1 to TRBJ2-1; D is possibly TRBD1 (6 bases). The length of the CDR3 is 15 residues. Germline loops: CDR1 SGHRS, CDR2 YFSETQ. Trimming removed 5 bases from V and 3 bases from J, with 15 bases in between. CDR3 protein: CASRPQGRSYNEQFF. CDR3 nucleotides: TGCGCCAGCAGACCACAGGGTCGGAGCTACAATGAGCAGTTCTTC.

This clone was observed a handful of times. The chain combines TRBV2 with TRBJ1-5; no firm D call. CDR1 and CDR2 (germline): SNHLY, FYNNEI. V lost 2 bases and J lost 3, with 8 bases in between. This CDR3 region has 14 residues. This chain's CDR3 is CASSESVYNQPQHF. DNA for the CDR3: TGTGCCAGCAGTGAATCTGTATACAATCAGCCCCAGCATTTT.

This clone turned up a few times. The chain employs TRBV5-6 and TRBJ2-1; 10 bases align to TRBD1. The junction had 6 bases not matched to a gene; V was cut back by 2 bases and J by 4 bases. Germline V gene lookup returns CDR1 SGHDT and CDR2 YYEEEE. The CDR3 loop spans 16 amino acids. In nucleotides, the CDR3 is TGTGCCAGCAGCTTAACCGGGACAGGGGTATACAATGAGCAGTTCTTC. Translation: CASSLTGTGVYNEQFF.

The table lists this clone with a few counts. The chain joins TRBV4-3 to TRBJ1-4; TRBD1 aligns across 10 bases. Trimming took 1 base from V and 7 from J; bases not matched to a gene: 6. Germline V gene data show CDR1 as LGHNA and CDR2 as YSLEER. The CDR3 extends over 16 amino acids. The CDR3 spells CASSQGAGQGFEKLFF. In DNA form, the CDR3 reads TGCGCCAGCAGCCAAGGGGCGGGACAGGGGTTTGAAAAACTGTTTTTT.

CDR3 loop: CASGTGSNQPQHF. The CDR3 nucleotides read TGTGCCAGCGGGACAGGGAGCAATCAGCCCCAGCATTTT. V and J are TRBV18 and TRBJ1-5; 9 nucleotides line up with TRBD1. CDR3 size: 13 residues. The V gene's germline CDR1 is KGHSH and CDR2 LQKENI. The V gene end was trimmed by 8 bases and the J gene end by 1 base; junction bases not matched to a gene: 0.

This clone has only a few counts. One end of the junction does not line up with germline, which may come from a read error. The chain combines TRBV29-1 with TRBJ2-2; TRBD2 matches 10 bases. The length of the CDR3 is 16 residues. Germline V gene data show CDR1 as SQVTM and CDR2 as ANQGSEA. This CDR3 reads CSVKEREGPNTGELFF. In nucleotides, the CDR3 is TGCAGCGTTAAAGAGCGGGAGGGCCCGAACACCGGGGAGCTGTTTTTT.

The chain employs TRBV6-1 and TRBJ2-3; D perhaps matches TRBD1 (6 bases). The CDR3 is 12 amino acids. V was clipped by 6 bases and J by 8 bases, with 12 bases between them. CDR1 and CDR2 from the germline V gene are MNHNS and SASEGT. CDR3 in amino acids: CASRQGLGTQYF. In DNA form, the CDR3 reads TGTGCCAGCAGACAGGGTCTGGGTACGCAGTATTTT.

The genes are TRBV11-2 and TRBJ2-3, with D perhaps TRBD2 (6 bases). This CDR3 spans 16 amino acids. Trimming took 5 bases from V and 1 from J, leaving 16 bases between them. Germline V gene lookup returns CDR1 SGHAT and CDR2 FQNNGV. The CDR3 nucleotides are TGTGCCAGCAGCCCCCGTGGTAGCGGAGGCACAGATACGCAGTATTTT. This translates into CASSPRGSGGTDTQYF.

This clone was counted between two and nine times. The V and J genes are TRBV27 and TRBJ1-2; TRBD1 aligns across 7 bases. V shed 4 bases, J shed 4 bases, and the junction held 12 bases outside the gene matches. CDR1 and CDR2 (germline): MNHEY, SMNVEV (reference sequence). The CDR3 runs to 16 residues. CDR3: CASSSTRQGWSYGYTF. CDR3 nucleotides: TGTGCCAGCAGTTCCACCCGACAGGGTTGGTCCTATGGCTACACCTTC.

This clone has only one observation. CDR3 bases: TGTGCCAGCAGCCCTGTGACTAGCGGGAGGGCCAATGAGCAGTTCTTC. As protein: CASSPVTSGRANEQFF. The chain employs TRBV2 and TRBJ2-1, with 14 bases lining up with TRBD2. CDR1 is SNHLY, CDR2 FYNNEI, per germline. V lost 6 bases, J lost 6 bases, and 7 bases stayed unmatched. The CDR3 runs to 16 residues.

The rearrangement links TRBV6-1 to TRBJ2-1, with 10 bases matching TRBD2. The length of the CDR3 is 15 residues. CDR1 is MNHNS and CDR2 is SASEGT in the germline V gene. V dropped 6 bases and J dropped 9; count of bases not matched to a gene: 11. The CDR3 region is CASSASGRALGEQFF. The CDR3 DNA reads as TGTGCCAGCAGCGCGAGCGGGAGGGCCTTAGGTGAGCAGTTCTTC.

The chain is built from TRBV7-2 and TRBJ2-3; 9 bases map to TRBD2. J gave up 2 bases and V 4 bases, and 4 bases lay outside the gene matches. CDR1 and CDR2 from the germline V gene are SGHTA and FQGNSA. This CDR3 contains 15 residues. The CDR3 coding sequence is TGTGCCAGCAGCTGGAGCGGGGGGAACACAGATACGCAGTATTTT. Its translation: CASSWSGGNTDTQYF.

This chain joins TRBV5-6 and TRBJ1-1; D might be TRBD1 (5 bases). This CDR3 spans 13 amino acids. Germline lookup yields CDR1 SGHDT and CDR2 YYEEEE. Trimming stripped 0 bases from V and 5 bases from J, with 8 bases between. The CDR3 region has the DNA TGTGCCAGCAGCTTGGGATCAGGGACTGAAGCTTTCTTT. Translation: CASSLGSGTEAFF.

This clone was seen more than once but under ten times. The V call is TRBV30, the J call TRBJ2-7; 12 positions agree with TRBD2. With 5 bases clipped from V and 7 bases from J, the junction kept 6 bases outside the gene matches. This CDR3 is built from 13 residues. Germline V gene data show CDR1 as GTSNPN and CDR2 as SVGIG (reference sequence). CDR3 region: CAWARLAGVEQYV. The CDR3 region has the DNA TGTGCCTGGGCCCGACTAGCGGGAGTGGAGCAGTACGTC.

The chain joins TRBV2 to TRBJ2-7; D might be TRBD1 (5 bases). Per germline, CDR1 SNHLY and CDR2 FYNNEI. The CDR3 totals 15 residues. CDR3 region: CASSSYRKRSSEQYV. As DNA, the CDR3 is TGTGCCAGCAGTTCCTACAGGAAGAGGTCCTCCGAGCAGTACGTC.

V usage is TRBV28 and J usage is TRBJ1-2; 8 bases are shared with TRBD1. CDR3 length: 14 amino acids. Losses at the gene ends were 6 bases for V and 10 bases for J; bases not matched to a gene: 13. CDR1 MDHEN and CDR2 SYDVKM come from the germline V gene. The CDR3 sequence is CASSQGQGAPNYTF. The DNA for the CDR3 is TGTGCCAGCAGCCAAGGACAGGGAGCGCCAAACTACACCTTC.

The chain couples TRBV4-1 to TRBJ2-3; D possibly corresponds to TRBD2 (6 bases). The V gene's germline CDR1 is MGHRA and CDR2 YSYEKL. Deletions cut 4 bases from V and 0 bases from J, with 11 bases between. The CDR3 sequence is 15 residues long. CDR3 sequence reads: CASSPGVLSTDTQYF. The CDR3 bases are TGCGCCAGCAGCCCGGGGGTATTAAGCACAGATACGCAGTATTTT.

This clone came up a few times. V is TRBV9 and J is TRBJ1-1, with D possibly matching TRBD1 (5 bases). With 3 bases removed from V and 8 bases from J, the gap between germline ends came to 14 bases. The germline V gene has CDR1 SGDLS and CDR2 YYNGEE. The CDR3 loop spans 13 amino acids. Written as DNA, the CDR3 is TGTGCCAGCAGCGCCGACAGTCACCGCGAAGCTTTCTTT. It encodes CASSADSHREAFF.

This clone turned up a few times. This CDR3 is CATSREVLGYEQYF. The CDR3 DNA sequence: TGTGCCACCAGCAGAGAGGTTCTCGGTTACGAGCAGTACTTC. This chain connects TRBV15 to TRBJ2-7; no clear D. Trimming took off 0 bases at V and 4 bases at J, with 10 bases between the two ends. Germline V gene data show CDR1 as LNHNV and CDR2 as YYDKDF (reference sequence). This CDR3 has 14 amino acids.

For the CDR3, the DNA is TGTGCCAGCAGTTTAAGGACAGGGGAGGGCTACACCTTC. Translating it yields CASSLRTGEGYTF. The chain couples TRBV28 to TRBJ1-2; 9 positions agree with TRBD1. The germline V gene encodes CDR1 MDHEN and CDR2 SYDVKM. V shed 2 bases, J shed 8 bases, and the junction held 3 bases outside the gene matches. This CDR3 contains 13 residues.

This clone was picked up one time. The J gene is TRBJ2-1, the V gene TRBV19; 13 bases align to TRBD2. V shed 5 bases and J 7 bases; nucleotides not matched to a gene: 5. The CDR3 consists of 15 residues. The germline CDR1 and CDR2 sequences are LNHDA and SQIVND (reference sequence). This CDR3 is CASSVLAGGHNEQFF. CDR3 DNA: TGTGCCAGTAGTGTACTAGCGGGAGGGCATAATGAGCAGTTCTTC.

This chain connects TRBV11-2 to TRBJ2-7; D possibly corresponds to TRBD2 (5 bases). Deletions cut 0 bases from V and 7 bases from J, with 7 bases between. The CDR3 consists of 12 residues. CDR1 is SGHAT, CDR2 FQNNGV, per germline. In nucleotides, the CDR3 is TGTGCCAGCAGCTTAGATCGGGGTGAGCAGTACTTC. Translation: CASSLDRGEQYF.